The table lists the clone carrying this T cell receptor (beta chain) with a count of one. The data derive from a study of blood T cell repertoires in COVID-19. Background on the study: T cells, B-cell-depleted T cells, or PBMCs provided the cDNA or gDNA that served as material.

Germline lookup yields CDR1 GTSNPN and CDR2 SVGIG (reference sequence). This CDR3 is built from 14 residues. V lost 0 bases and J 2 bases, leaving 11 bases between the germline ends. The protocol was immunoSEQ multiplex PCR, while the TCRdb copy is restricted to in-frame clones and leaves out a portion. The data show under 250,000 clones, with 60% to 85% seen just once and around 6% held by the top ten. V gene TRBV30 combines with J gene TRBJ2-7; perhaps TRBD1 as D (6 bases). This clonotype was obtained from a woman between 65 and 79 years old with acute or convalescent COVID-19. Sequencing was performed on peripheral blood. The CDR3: CAWSVGKGAYEQYF. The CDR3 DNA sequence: TGTGCCTGGAGTGTTGGAAAGGGGGCCTACGAGCAGTACTTC.